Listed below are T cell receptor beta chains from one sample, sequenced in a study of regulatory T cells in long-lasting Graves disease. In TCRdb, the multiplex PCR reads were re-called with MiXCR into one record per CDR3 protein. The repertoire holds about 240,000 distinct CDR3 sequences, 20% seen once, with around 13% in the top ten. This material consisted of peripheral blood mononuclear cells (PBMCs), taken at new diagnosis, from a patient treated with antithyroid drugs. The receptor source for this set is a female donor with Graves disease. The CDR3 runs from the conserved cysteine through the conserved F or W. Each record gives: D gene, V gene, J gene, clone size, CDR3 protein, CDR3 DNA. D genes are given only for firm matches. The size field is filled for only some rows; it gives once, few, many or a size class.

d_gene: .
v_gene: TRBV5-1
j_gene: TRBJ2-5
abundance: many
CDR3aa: CASSLPAETQYF
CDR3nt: TGCGCCAGCAGCTTGCCGGCGGAGACCCAGTACTTC

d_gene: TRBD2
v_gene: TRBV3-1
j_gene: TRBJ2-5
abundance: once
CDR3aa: CVSSPGLAGVETQYF
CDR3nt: TGTGTTAGCAGCCCAGGACTAGCGGGGGTGGAGACCCAGTACTTC

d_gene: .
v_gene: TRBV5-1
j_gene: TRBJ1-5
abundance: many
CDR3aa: CASSEDITRNQPQHF
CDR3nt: TGCGCCAGCAGCGAAGACATTACTCGCAATCAGCCCCAGCATTTT

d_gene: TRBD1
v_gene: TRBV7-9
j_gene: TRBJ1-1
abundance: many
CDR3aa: CASSSGGGNTEAFF
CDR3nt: TGTGCCAGCAGCTCAGGGGGAGGGAACACTGAAGCTTTCTTT

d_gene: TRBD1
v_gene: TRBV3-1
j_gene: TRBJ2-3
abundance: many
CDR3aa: CASSQGWDRGTDTQYF
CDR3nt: TGTGCCAGCAGCCAAGGCTGGGACAGGGGCACAGATACGCAGTATTTT

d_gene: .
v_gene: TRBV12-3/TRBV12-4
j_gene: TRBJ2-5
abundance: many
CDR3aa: CASSIGQSQETQYF
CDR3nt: TGTGCCAGCAGTATAGGACAGTCGCAAGAGACCCAGTACTTC

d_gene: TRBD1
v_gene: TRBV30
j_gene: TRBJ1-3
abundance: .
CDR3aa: CAWQGTGRNTIYF
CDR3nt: TGTGCCTGGCAAGGGACAGGGCGGAACACCATATATTTT

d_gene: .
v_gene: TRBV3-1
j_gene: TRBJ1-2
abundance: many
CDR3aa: CASSQEAGNYGYTF
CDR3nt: TGTGCCAGCAGCCAAGAGGCGGGAAACTATGGCTACACCTTC

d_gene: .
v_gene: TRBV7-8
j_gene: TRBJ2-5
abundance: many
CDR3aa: CASSKRDGGPKETQYF
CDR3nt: TGTGCCAGCAGCAAAAGGGACGGAGGTCCCAAAGAGACCCAGTACTTC

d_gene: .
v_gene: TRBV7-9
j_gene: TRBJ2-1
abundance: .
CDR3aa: CASSEQSIPLYENNEQFF
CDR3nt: TGTGCCAGCAGCGAACAATCTATCCCCCTCTACGAGAACAATGAGCAGTTCTTC

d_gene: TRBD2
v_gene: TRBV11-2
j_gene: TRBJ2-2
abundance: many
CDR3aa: CASSSGGTSGRTGELFF
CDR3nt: TGTGCCAGCAGCTCAGGGGGGACTAGCGGGAGAACCGGGGAGCTGTTTTTT

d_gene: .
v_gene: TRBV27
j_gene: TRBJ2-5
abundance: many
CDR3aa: CASSFYGETQYF
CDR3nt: TGTGCCAGCAGTTTTTACGGGGAGACCCAGTACTTC

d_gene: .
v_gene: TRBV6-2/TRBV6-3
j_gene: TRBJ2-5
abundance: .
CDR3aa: CASSPQMAYMGETQYF
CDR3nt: TGTGCCAGCAGTCCTCAAATGGCCTATATGGGAGAGACCCAGTACTTC

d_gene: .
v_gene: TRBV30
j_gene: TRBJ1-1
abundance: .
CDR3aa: CASSVMNTEAFF
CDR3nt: TGTGCCTCGTCGGTTATGAACACTGAAGCTTTCTTT

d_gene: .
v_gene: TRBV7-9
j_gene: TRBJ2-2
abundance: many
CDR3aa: CASNPAGIGGELFF
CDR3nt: TGTGCCAGCAACCCGGCGGGAATCGGCGGGGAGCTGTTTTTT

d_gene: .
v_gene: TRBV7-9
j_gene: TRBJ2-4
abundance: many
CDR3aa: CASSLGAGAGIQYF
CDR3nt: TGTGCCAGCAGCTTAGGAGCGGGCGCGGGAATTCAGTACTTC

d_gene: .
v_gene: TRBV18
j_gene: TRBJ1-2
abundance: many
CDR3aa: CASSPPDRQGGYTF
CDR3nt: TGTGCCAGCTCACCACCGGATCGACAAGGGGGCTACACCTTC

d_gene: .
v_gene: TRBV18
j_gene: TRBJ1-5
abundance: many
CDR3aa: CASSPREQGSQPQHF
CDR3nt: TGTGCCAGCTCACCACGGGAGCAGGGGAGTCAGCCCCAGCATTTT

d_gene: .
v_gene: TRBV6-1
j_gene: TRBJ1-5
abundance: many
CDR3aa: CASSDNSNQPQHF
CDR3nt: TGTGCCAGCAGCGACAATAGCAATCAGCCCCAGCATTTT

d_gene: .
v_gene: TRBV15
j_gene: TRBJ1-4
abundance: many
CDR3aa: CATSRGDEKLFF
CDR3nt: TGTGCCACCAGCAGAGGGGATGAAAAACTGTTTTTT

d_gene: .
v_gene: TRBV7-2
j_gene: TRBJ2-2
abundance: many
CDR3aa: CASSRRVDTGELFF
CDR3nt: TGTGCCAGCAGCCGTAGGGTCGACACCGGGGAGCTGTTTTTT

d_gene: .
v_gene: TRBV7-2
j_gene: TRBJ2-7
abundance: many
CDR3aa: CASSLDMDEQYF
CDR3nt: TGTGCCAGCAGCTTAGATATGGACGAGCAGTACTTC

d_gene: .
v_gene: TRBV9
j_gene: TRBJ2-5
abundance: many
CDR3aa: CASSVSDGSRETQYF
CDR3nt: TGTGCCAGCAGCGTATCGGACGGAAGCCGAGAGACCCAGTACTTC

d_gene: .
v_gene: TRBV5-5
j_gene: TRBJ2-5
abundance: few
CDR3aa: CASSAGTARETQYF
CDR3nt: TGTGCCAGCAGCGCCGGGACCGCCAGGGAGACCCAGTACTTC

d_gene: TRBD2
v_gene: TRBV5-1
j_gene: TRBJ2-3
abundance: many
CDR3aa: CASGPAGGRTDTQYF
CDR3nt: TGCGCCAGCGGCCCCGCGGGGGGGCGGACAGATACGCAGTATTTT

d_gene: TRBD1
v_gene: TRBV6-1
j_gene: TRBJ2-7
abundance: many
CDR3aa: CASSSGTGSDYEQYF
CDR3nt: TGTGCCAGCAGCTCTGGGACAGGGTCAGACTACGAGCAGTACTTC

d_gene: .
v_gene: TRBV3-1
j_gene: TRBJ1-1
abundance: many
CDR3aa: CASSQFLNTEAFF
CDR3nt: TGTGCCAGCAGCCAATTCTTGAACACTGAAGCTTTCTTT

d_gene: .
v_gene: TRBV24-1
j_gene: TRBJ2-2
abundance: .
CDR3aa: CATSDPQDTGELFF
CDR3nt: TGTGCCACCAGTGACCCTCAGGACACCGGGGAGCTGTTTTTT

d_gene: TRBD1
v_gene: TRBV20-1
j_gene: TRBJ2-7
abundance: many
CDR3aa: CSASRTGGREQYF
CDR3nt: TGCAGTGCTTCTCGGACAGGGGGCCGCGAGCAGTACTTC

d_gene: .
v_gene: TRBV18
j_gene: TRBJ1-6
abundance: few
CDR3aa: CASSPSRDNSPLHF
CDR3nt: TGTGCCAGCTCACCATCCCGGGACAATTCACCCCTCCACTTT

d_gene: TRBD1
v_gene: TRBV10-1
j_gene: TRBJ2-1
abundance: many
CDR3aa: CASSEGDRASNEQFF
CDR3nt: TGCGCCAGCAGTGAGGGGGACAGGGCAAGCAATGAGCAGTTCTTC

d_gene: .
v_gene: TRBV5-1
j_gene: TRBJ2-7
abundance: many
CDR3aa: CASSLIPGVGEQYF
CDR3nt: TGCGCCAGCAGCTTGATCCCGGGAGTGGGTGAGCAGTACTTC

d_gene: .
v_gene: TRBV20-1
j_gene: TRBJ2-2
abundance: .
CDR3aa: CSASPLLSGPRNTGELFF
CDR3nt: TGCAGTGCTTCTCCTCTCCTTAGCGGCCCGAGGAACACCGGGGAGCTGTTTTTT

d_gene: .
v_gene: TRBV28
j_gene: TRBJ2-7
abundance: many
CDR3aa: CASSDPPKQYF
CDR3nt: TGTGCCAGCAGTGACCCGCCTAAGCAGTACTTC

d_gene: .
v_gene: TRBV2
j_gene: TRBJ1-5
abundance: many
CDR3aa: CASSANGGNQPQHF
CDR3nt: TGTGCCAGCAGTGCAAACGGCGGCAATCAGCCCCAGCATTTT

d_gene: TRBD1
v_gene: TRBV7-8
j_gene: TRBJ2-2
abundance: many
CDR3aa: CASSPRTGGANTGELFF
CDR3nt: TGTGCCAGCAGCCCCCGGACAGGGGGCGCGAACACCGGGGAGCTGTTTTTT

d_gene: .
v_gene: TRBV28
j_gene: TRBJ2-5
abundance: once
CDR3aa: CASSILGGRETQYF
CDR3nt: TGTGCCAGCAGTATCTTGGGGGGACGAGAGACCCAGTACTTC

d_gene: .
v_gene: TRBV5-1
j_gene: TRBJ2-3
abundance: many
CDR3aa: CASSPGGPGDTQYF
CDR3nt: TGTGCCAGCAGCCCCGGGGGGCCGGGGGATACGCAGTATTTT

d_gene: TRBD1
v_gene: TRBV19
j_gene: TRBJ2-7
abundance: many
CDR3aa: CASSTTGVYEQYF
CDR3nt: TGTGCCAGTAGTACGACAGGGGTCTACGAGCAGTACTTC

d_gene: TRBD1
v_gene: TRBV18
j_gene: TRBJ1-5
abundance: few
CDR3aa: CASSPRQGDQPQHF
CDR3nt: TGTGCCAGCTCACCAAGACAGGGGGATCAGCCCCAGCATTTT

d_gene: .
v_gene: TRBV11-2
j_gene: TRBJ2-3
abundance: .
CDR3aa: CASGLDLGGDTQYF
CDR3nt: TGTGCCAGCGGCTTAGATCTGGGCGGAGATACGCAGTATTTT

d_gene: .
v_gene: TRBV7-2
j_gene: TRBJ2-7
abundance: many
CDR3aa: CASSFGGKGSEQYF
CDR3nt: TGTGCCAGCAGCTTTGGGGGGAAGGGTTCCGAGCAGTACTTC

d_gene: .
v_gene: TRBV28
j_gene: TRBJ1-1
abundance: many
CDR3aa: CASNPTSGGYTEAFF
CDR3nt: TGTGCCAGCAATCCGACGTCCGGGGGGTACACTGAAGCTTTCTTT

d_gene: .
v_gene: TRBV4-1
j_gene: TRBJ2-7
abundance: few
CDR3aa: CASSQDRWGYEQYF
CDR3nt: TGCGCCAGCAGCCAAGATCGATGGGGATACGAGCAGTACTTC

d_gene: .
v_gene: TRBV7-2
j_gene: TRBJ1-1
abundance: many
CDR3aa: CASSSGGNTEAFF
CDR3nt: TGTGCCAGCAGCAGCGGCGGGAACACTGAAGCTTTCTTT

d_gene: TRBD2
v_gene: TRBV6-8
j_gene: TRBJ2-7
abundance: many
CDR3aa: CARGTSSYEQYF
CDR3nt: TGTGCCAGAGGGACTAGCTCCTACGAGCAGTACTTC

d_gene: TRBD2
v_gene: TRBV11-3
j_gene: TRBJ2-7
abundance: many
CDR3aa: CASSTREAGGYEQYF
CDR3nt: TGTGCCAGCAGCACCCGAGAAGCGGGAGGGTACGAGCAGTACTTC

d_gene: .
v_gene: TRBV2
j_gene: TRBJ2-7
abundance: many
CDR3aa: CASSEAGMGYEQYF
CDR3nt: TGTGCCAGCAGTGAAGCTGGGATGGGTTACGAGCAGTACTTC

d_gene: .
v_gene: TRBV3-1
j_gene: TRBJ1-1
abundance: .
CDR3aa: CASSQRIDNHWGTEAFF
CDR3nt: TGTGCCAGCAGCCAAAGAATCGACAATCATTGGGGCACTGAAGCTTTCTTT

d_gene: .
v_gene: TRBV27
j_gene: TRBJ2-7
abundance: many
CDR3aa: CASSQGTAPREQYF
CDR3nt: TGTGCCAGCAGTCAAGGGACGGCGCCTAGGGAGCAGTACTTC

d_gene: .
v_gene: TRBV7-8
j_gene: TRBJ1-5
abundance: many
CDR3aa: CASSIVSNQPQHF
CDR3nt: TGTGCCAGCTCAATTGTGAGCAATCAGCCCCAGCATTTT

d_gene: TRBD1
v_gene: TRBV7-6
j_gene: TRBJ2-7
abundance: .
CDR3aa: CASSGLTGSDEQYF
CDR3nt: TGTGCCAGCAGCGGGCTGACAGGGTCCGACGAGCAGTACTTC

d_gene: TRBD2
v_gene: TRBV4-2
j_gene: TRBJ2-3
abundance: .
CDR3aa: CASSQDPSGDSSTDTQYF
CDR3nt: TGTGCCAGCAGCCAAGATCCTAGCGGGGACTCTAGCACAGATACGCAGTATTTT

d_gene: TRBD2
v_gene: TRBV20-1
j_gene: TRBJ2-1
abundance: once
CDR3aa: CSARLAGQSSYNEQFF
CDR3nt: TGCAGTGCAAGACTAGCGGGACAGAGCTCCTACAATGAGCAGTTCTTC